The present TCR beta chain was sequenced within a study of blood T cell repertoires in COVID-19. Original methodology: Reference gene primer amplification gave nucleated cell count estimates. This table comes from immunoSEQ multiplex PCR, and its TCRdb copy is limited to in-frame clones, with some not included. Clone size and V and J calls were adopted from that table, with D and trimming inferred from the DNA. Here the sample spans some 260,000 clones, around 90% being singletons. V gave up 0 bases and J gave up 2 bases; unmatched junction bases: 3. Looked up from germline, CDR1 is SGHRS and CDR2 is YFSETQ. The CDR3 covers 16 residues. In assigning cohorts, the study relied on participant-reported clinical history. The study counted Cohort 3 donors as recovered given two negative PCRs, clearance, or symptom resolution.

The chain carries TRBV5-1 and TRBJ2-3; the match to TRBD2 covers 10 bases. Sequencing input: PBMCs or T cells enriched from blood (not recorded which). This TCR came from a woman aged 18 to 35 who had recovered from COVID-19. CDR3 DNA: TGCGCCAGCAGCTTGGGACTAGCGGGCCTCACAGATACGCAGTATTTT. Encoded protein: CASSLGLAGLTDTQYF.